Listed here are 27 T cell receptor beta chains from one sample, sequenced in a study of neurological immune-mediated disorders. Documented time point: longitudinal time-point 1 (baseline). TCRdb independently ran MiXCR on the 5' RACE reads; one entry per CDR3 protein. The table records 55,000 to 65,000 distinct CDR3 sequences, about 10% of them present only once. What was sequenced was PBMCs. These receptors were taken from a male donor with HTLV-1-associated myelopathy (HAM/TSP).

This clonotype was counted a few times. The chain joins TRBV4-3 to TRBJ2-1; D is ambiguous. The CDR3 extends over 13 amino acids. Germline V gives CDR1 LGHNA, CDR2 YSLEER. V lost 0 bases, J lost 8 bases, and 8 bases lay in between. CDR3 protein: CASSQDDGYEQFF. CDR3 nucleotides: TGCGCCAGCAGCCAAGATGACGGATATGAGCAGTTCTTC.

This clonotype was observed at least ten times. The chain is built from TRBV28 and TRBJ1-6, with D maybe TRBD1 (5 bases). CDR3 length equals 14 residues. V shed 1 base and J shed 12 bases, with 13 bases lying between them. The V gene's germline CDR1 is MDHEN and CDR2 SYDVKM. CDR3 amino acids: CASSLFGEGEPLHF. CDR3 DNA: TGTGCCAGCAGTTTATTCGGGGAAGGGGAACCCCTCCACTTT. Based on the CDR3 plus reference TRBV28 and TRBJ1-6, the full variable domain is DVKVTQSSRYLVKRTGEKVFLECVQDMDHENMFWYRQDPGLGLRLIYFSYDVKMKEKGDIPEGYSVSREKKERFSLILESASTNQTSMYLCASSLFGEGEPLHFGNGTRLTVT.

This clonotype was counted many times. Written as DNA, the CDR3 is TGCAGTGCTATAGACAGGGGTGGTTCACCCCTCCACTTT. It codes for CSAIDRGGSPLHF. The chain links TRBV20-1 to TRBJ1-6, with TRBD1 matching over 8 bases. The length of the CDR3 is 13 residues. Trimming took 4 bases from V and 9 from J; bases not matched to a gene: 5. Per germline, CDR1 DFQATT and CDR2 SNEGSKA (reference sequence).

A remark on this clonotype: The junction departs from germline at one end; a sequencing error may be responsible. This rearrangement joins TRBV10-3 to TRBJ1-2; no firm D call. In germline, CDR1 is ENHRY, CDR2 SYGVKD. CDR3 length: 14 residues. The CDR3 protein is CAICESGGTYGYTF. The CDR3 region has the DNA TGTGCCATCTGTGAGTCGGGAGGAACCTATGGCTACACCTTC.

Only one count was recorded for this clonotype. CDR3 amino acids: CSVEGDSQETQYF. DNA of the CDR3: TGCAGCGTTGAGGGGGACAGTCAAGAGACCCAGTACTTC. This chain links TRBV29-1 with TRBJ2-5; 7 nucleotides align to TRBD1. The germline V gene has CDR1 SQVTM and CDR2 ANQGSEA. The V gene end was trimmed by 3 bases and the J gene end by 2 bases; junction bases not matched to a gene: 3. This CDR3 comprises 13 residues.

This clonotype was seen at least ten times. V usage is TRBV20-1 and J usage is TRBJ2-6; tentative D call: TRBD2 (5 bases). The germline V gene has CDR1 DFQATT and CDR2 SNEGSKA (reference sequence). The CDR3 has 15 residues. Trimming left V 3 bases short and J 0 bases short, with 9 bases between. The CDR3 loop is CSARPGNSGANVLTF. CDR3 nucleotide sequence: TGCAGTGCTAGGCCCGGGAACTCTGGGGCCAACGTCCTGACTTTC.

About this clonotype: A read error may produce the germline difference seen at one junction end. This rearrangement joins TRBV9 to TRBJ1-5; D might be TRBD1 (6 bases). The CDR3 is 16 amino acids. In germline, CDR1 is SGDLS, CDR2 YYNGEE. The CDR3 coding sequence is TGTGCCAGCAGTGTAGCGTCAGGGGCTAGCAATCAGCCCCAGCATTTT. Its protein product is CASSVASGASNQPQHF.

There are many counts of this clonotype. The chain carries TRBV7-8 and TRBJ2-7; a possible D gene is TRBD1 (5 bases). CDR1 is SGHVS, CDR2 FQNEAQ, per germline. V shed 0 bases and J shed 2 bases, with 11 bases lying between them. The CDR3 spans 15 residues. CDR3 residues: CASSLAQGSTYEQYF. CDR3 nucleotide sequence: TGTGCCAGCAGCTTAGCTCAGGGTAGCACCTACGAGCAGTACTTC.

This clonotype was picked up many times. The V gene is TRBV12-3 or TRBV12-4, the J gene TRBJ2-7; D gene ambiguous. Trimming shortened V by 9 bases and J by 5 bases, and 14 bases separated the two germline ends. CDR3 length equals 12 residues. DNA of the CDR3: TGTGCCAGTAGTCTACCCGGAGACGAGCAGTACTTC. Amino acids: CASSLPGDEQYF.

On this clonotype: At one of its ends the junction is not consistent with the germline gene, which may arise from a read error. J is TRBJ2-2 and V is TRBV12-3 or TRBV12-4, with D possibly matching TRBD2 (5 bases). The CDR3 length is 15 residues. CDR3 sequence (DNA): TGTGCCAGCAGTTTGAGCACCCCAAACACCGGGGAGCTGTCTTTT. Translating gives CASSLSTPNTGELSF.

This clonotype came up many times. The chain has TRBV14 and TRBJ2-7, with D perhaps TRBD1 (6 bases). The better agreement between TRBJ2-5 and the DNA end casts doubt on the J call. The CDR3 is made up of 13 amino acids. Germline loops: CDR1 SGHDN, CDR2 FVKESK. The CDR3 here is CASSQGRGGTQYF. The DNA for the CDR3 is TGTGCCAGCAGCCAAGGGAGAGGGGGGACCCAGTACTTC.

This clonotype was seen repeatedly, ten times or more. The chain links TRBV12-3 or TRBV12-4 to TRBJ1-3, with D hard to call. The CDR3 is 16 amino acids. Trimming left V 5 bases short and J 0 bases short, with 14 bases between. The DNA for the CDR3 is TGTGCCAGCAGTGCGCGACGGATCCCCTCTGGAAACACCATATATTTT. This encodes CASSARRIPSGNTIYF.

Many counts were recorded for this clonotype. The CDR3 protein is CSAGVQGAADTQYF. CDR3 in DNA: TGCAGTGCTGGGGTCCAGGGGGCGGCAGATACGCAGTATTTT. The rearrangement joins TRBV20-1 to TRBJ2-3; 8 nucleotides agree with TRBD1. The CDR3 totals 14 residues. Germline V lookup: CDR1 DFQATT, CDR2 SNEGSKA (reference sequence). V lost 5 bases, J lost 4 bases, and 8 bases stayed unmatched.

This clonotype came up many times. CDR3 DNA sequence: TGCGCCAGCAGCTTGGGGGACGCAAGCAATCAGCCCCAGCATTTT. Translation gives CASSLGDASNQPQHF. J is TRBJ1-5 and V is TRBV5-1; D may be TRBD1 (5 bases). The germline gives CDR1 SGHRS, CDR2 YFSETQ. Deletions cut 0 bases from V and 1 base from J, with 8 bases between. CDR3 length equals 15 residues.

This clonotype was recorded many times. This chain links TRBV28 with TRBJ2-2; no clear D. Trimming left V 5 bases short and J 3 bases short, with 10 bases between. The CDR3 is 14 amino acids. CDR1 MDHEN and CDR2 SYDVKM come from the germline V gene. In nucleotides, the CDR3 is TGTGCCAGCAGTGGATATAGCTACACCGGGGAGCTGTTTTTT. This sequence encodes CASSGYSYTGELFF. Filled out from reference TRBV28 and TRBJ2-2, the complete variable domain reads DVKVTQSSRYLVKRTGEKVFLECVQDMDHENMFWYRQDPGLGLRLIYFSYDVKMKEKGDIPEGYSVSREKKERFSLILESASTNQTSMYLCASSGYSYTGELFFGEGSRLTVL.

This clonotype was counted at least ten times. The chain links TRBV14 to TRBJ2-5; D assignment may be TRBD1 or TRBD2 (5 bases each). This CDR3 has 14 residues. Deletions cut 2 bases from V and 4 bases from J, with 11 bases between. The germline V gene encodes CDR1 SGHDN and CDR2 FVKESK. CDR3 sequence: CASSQSGTLETQYF. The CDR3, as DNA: TGTGCCAGCAGCCAATCAGGGACCTTAGAGACCCAGTACTTC.

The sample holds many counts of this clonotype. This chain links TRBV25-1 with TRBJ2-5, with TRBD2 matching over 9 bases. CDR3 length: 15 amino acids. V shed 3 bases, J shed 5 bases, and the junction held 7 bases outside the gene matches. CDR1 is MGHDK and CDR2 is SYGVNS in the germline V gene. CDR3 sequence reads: CASSDSGTSLETQYF. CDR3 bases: TGTGCCAGCAGTGATTCGGGGACTAGCCTCGAGACCCAGTACTTC.

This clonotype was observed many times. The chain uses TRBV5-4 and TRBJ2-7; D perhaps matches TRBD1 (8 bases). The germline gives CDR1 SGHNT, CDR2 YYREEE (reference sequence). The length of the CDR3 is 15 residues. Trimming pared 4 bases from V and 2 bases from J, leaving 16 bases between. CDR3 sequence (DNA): TGTGCCAGCAGCCAAGGGGGGGGACAGGCCTACGAGCAGTACTTC. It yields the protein CASSQGGGQAYEQYF.

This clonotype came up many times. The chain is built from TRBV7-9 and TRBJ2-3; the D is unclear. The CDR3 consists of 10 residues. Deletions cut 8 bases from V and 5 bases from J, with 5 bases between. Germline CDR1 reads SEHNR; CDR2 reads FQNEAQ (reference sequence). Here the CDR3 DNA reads TGTGCCAGCTCCAGAGATACGCAGTATTTT. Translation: CASSRDTQYF.

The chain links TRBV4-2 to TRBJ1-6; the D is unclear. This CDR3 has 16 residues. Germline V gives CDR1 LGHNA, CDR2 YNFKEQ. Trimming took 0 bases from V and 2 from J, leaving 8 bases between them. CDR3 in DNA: TGTGCCAGCAGCCAAGATGCCGGGACCTATAATTCACCCCTCCACTTT. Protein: CASSQDAGTYNSPLHF.

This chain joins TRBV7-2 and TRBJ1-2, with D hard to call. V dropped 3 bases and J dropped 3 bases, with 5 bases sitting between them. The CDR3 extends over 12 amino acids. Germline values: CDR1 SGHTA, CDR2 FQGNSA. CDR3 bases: TGTGCCAGCAGCTTGGGCTACTATGGCTACACCTTC. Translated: CASSLGYYGYTF. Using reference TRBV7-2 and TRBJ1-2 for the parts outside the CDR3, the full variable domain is GAGVSQSPSNKVTEKGKDVELRCDPISGHTALYWYRQSLGQGLEFLIYFQGNSAPDKSGLPSDRFSAERTGGSVSTLTIQRTQQEDSAVYLCASSLGYYGYTFGSGTRLTVV.

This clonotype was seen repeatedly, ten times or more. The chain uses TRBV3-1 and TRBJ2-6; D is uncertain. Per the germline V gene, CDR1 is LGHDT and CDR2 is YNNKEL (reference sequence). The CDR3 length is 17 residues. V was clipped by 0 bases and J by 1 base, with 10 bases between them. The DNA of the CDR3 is TGTGCCAGCAGCCAAGATGCGGTCGGGTCTGGGGCCAACGTCCTGACTTTC. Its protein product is CASSQDAVGSGANVLTF.

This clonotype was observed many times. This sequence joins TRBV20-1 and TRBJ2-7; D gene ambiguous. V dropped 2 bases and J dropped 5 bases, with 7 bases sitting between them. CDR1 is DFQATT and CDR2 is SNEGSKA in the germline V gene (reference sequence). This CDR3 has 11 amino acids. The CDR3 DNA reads TGCAGTGCTAGATTGGGCCACGAGCAGTACTTC. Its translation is CSARLGHEQYF.

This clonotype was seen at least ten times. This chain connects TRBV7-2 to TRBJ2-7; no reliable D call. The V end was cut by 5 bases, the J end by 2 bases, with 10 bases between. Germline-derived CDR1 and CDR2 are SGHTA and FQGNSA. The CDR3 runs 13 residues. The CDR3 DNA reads TGTGCCAGCAGCATTAGTCAGGCCTACGAGCAGTACTTC. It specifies CASSISQAYEQYF.

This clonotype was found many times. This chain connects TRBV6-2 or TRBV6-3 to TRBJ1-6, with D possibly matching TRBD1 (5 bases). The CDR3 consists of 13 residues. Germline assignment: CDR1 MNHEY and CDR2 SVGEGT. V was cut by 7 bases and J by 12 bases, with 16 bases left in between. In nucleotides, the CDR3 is TGTGCCAGCACCTACCCGGGACGAAGACCCCTCCACTTT. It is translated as CASTYPGRRPLHF.

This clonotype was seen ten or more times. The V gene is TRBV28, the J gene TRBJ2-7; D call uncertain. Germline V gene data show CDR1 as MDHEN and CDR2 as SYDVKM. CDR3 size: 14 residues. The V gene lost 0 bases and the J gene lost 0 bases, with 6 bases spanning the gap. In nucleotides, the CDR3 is TGTGCCAGCAGTTTATGGCAGTACTCCTACGAGCAGTACTTC. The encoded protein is CASSLWQYSYEQYF. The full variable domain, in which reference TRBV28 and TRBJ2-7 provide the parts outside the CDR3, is DVKVTQSSRYLVKRTGEKVFLECVQDMDHENMFWYRQDPGLGLRLIYFSYDVKMKEKGDIPEGYSVSREKKERFSLILESASTNQTSMYLCASSLWQYSYEQYFGPGTRLTVT.

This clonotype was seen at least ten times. This chain's CDR3 is CASSVAGGNQPQHF. In DNA, the CDR3 is TGTGCCAGCAGCGTAGCGGGCGGAAATCAGCCCCAGCATTTT. The chain is built from TRBV9 and TRBJ1-5; D gene ambiguous. Trimming took off 0 bases at V and 4 bases at J, with 8 bases between the two ends. The germline V gene has CDR1 SGDLS and CDR2 YYNGEE. The CDR3 covers 14 residues.